The 11 T cell receptor beta chains listed next were all sequenced from one sample in a study of blood T cell repertoires in COVID-19. Generated by immunoSEQ multiplex PCR, the TCRdb table keeps only in-frame clones and is missing some. Of around 70,000 clones listed, around nine tenths are singletons. Sequencing input: peripheral blood. The receptors originated from a man aged 45-60 years with acute or convalescent COVID-19.

The chain combines TRBV9 with TRBJ2-5, with a weak D call TRBD1 (5 bases). Germline assignment: CDR1 SGDLS and CDR2 YYNGEE. V was pared by 1 base and J by 3 bases, with 16 bases between. The CDR3 runs to 16 residues. The CDR3 coding sequence is TGTGCCAGCAGCGTAACGGGCCAGGGTAGAAAAGAGACCCAGTACTTC. Protein sequence: CASSVTGQGRKETQYF.

The genes are TRBV6-5 and TRBJ2-1; 9 bases line up with TRBD1. The CDR3 length is 16 residues. CDR1 MNHEY and CDR2 SVGAGI come from the germline V gene. The J segment lost 7 bases and the V segment lost 2 bases, leaving 9 bases of the junction unmatched. CDR3: CASSYLGQGRKNEQFF. CDR3 nucleotides: TGTGCCAGCAGTTACCTGGGACAGGGAAGGAAGAATGAGCAGTTCTTC.

This clone was seen just once. The rearrangement joins TRBV5-5 to TRBJ2-5; TRBD1 is a possible D gene (5 bases). Germline CDR1 and CDR2: SGHKS and YYEKEE (reference sequence). This CDR3 is built from 15 residues. The germline V and J ends were trimmed by 2 bases and 5 bases, with 16 bases remaining between them. CDR3 coding DNA: TGTGCCAGCAGCTTAAACTTCGCCCCAGGGGAGACCCAGTACTTC. Its translation: CASSLNFAPGETQYF.

J is TRBJ2-7 and V is TRBV6-6; tentatively, D is TRBD2 (6 bases). Trimming took 5 bases from V and 4 from J, leaving 12 bases between them. The CDR3 is 13 amino acids. From germline, CDR1 is MNHNY and CDR2 SVGAGI (reference sequence). In DNA, the CDR3 is TGTGCCAGCAGTCACGGGACTCAGTACGAGCAGTACTTC. Translating gives CASSHGTQYEQYF.

The chain couples TRBV5-1 to TRBJ2-7, with D possibly matching TRBD2 (6 bases). CDR3 size: 14 residues. Germline CDR1 is SGHRS and CDR2 is YFSETQ. With 5 bases removed from V and 3 bases from J, the gap between germline ends came to 15 bases. The CDR3 loop is CASRIAAGVYEQYF. The CDR3 region has the DNA TGCGCCAGCAGAATAGCGGCCGGCGTCTACGAGCAGTACTTC.

The CDR3 spells CASRNSGGGAGELFF. DNA of the CDR3: TGTGCCAGCAGAAATAGCGGGGGAGGGGCCGGGGAGCTGTTTTTT. The chain is built from TRBV27 and TRBJ2-2, with 9 bases aligning to TRBD2. The CDR3 covers 15 residues. Germline V CDR1 and CDR2: MNHEY, SMNVEV (reference sequence). With V trimmed by 6 bases and J by 6 bases, 8 bases remained unmatched.

The sample holds one count of this clone. The chain couples TRBV4-1 to TRBJ2-7; 10 bases map to TRBD2. Germline values: CDR1 MGHRA, CDR2 YSYEKL. V was pared by 3 bases and J by 3 bases, with 2 bases of the junction left unmatched. The CDR3 is 14 residues long. The CDR3 DNA is TGCGCCAGCAGCCATCGGACTAGCGGCTACGAGCAGTACTTC. It yields the protein CASSHRTSGYEQYF.

V and J are TRBV7-2 and TRBJ2-1; D not resolved. CDR3 length equals 13 residues. The germline V and J ends were trimmed by 2 bases and 10 bases, with 12 bases remaining between them. Germline V CDR1 and CDR2: SGHTA, FQGNSA. CDR3 sequence reads: CASSLSPNREQFF. The CDR3 DNA sequence: TGTGCCAGCAGCTTAAGTCCCAATCGGGAGCAGTTCTTC.

This sequence joins TRBV6-2 or TRBV6-3 and TRBJ1-2; unclear D gene. The CDR3 length is 14 residues. In germline, CDR1 is MNHEY, CDR2 SVGEGT. The V and J ends lost 3 bases and 4 bases respectively, with 12 bases between them. DNA of the CDR3: TGTGCCAGCAGTTATCGGGCAGGAGGCTATGGCTACACCTTC. This translates into CASSYRAGGYGYTF.

The rearrangement joins TRBV7-2 to TRBJ2-1, with TRBD1 matching over 8 bases. Trimming cost V 1 base and J 10 bases; bases outside gene matches: 6. From germline, CDR1 is SGHTA and CDR2 FQGNSA. CDR3 length: 14 residues. The CDR3 DNA is TGTGCCAGCAGCTTAGTAGCGTCAGGGGGCGAGCAGTTCTTC. This gives the protein CASSLVASGGEQFF.

The chain combines TRBV28 with TRBJ2-2, with 11 bases aligning to TRBD1. Germline trimming cut 11 bases from V and 7 bases from J; bases unmatched to any gene: 15. Germline CDR1 is MDHEN and CDR2 is SYDVKM. The CDR3 runs 16 residues. The CDR3 DNA is TGTGCCTTACGGCCGGGGACAGGGGGACTTAACGGGGAGCTGTTTTTT. Its protein is CALRPGTGGLNGELFF.